The clone carrying this T cell receptor beta chain was observed a single time. Its antigen is unknown. Trimming took 7 bases from V and 0 from J, leaving 15 bases between them. The V gene's germline CDR1 is MDHEN and CDR2 SYDVKM. This CDR3 spans 15 amino acids. Primers included in the PCR were 60 Vbeta and 13 Jbeta primers. TCRdb keeps only in-frame clones here, not all; method: immunoSEQ multiplex PCR. The table records roughly 130,000 clones, 70% to 80% of them present only once. The sample comes from a study of cytomegalovirus exposure and HLA in healthy donors. Points from the study as a whole: Presence/absence analyses assumed roughly uniform sequencing depth across donors, which may not hold.

The chain couples TRBV28 to TRBJ1-2; no firm D call. This TCR was recovered from a human donor in good health. The sample was PBMCs. CDR3 sequence (DNA): TGTGCCAGCACCAGTATCCCGAAAGCTAACTATGGCTACACCTTC. It encodes CASTSIPKANYGYTF.